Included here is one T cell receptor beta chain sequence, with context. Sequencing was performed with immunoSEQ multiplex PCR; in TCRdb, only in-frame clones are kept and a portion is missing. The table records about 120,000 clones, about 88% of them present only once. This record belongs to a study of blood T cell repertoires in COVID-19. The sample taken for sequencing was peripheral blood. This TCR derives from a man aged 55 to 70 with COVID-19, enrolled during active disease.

DNA for the CDR3: TGTGCCAGCAGCCAAGGTCCGGGAATAGATGGCTACACCTTC. It specifies CASSQGPGIDGYTF. V is TRBV4-2 and J is TRBJ1-2; the D is unclear. Trimming shortened V by 1 base and J by 6 bases, and 12 bases separated the two germline ends. The germline V gene encodes CDR1 LGHNA and CDR2 YNFKEQ. This CDR3 is built from 14 residues.